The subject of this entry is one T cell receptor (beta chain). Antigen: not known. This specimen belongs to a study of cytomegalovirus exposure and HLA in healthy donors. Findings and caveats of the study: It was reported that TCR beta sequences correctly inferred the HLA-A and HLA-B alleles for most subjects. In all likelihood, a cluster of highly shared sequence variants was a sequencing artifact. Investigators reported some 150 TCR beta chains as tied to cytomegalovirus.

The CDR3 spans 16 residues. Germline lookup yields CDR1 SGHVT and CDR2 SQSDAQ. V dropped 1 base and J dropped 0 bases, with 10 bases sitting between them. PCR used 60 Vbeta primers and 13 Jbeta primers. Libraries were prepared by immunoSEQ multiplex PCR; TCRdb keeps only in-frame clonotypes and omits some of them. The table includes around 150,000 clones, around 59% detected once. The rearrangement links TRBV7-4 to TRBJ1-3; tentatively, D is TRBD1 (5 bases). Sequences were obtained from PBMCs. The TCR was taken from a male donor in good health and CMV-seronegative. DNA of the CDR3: TGTGCCAGCAGCTTAGGGGGGGGAGACTCTGGAAACACCATATATTTT. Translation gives CASSLGGGDSGNTIYF.